These T cell receptor beta chains were read from a single sample in a study of blood T cell repertoires in COVID-19. Produced via immunoSEQ multiplex PCR; TCRdb's table is partial and in-frame only. The profile shows about 70,000 clones, about four fifths of them singletons. Sequencing was carried out using peripheral blood. The receptors were gathered from a man aged 70-80 years with acute or convalescent COVID-19. The conserved cysteine and the conserved F or W are not part of the CDR3 here. Each record gives: V gene, J gene, CDR3 protein.

V: TRBV27; J: TRBJ2-2; CDR3: ASRSYSAGITANTGELF
V: TRBV28; J: TRBJ2-7; CDR3: ASSLGDRGGEQY
V: TRBV3-1/TRBV3-2; J: TRBJ1-3; CDR3: ASSQDEPLSGNTIY
V: TRBV27; J: TRBJ2-6; CDR3: ASAGFAGRGPSGANVLT
V: TRBV6-2/TRBV6-3; J: TRBJ2-1; CDR3: ASSSLTSGRPNEQF
V: TRBV10-3; J: TRBJ2-5; CDR3: AISEENSLETQY
V: TRBV5-4; J: TRBJ1-2; CDR3: ASSSELTGGGGYT
V: TRBV6-6; J: TRBJ1-2; CDR3: ASSSAGGLGDYGYT
V: TRBV18; J: TRBJ2-3; CDR3: ASSPAAGRSGGTDTQY
V: TRBV7-9; J: TRBJ2-7; CDR3: ASSLSSGSYEQY
V: TRBV3-1/TRBV3-2; J: TRBJ2-2; CDR3: ASSQEGLVAGELF
V: TRBV5-1; J: TRBJ2-7; CDR3: ASSLHGGYEQY
V: TRBV29-1; J: TRBJ1-5; CDR3: SARDNHNQPQH
V: TRBV24-1; J: TRBJ2-3; CDR3: ATSDRKRGSTDTQY
V: TRBV5-5; J: TRBJ1-2; CDR3: ASTLWGTGTGVGYT
V: TRBV4-1; J: TRBJ2-1; CDR3: ASSQVTGGPSYNEQF
V: TRBV10-3; J: TRBJ1-4; CDR3: AISESGEREKLF
V: TRBV29-1; J: TRBJ2-7; CDR3: SVEDRGGPHSYEQY
V: TRBV21-1; J: TRBJ2-7; CDR3: ASSKGRPQY
V: TRBV5-4; J: TRBJ1-1; CDR3: ASSFDRGDTEAF
V: TRBV19; J: TRBJ2-5; CDR3: ASSMGTSGNGETQY
V: TRBV3-1/TRBV3-2; J: TRBJ1-5; CDR3: ASSQEGGQPQH
V: TRBV6-5; J: TRBJ2-1; CDR3: ASRVTSSYNEQF
V: TRBV27; J: TRBJ1-2; CDR3: ASSFRDRARYT
V: TRBV7-3; J: TRBJ2-1; CDR3: ASSLTSGPSNEQF
V: TRBV10-3; J: TRBJ2-1; CDR3: AISEAGPGSVSSYNEQF
V: TRBV6-1; J: TRBJ1-5; CDR3: ASSEGRQQPQH
V: TRBV6-5; J: TRBJ2-1; CDR3: ASSYRLMSEQF
V: TRBV28; J: TRBJ1-5; CDR3: ASRDREFNQPQH
V: TRBV28; J: TRBJ2-4; CDR3: ASSLEGFIQY
V: TRBV18; J: TRBJ1-5; CDR3: ASSPGQAPQH
V: TRBV11-2; J: TRBJ1-5; CDR3: ASSISYNQPQH
V: TRBV21-1; J: TRBJ1-1; CDR3: ASSKGPKRGGVADTEAF
V: TRBV19; J: TRBJ1-3; CDR3: ASSITSSGNTIY
V: TRBV9; J: TRBJ2-2; CDR3: ASSAGSKTGELF
V: TRBV14; J: TRBJ1-1; CDR3: ASSQAPQGNTEAF
V: TRBV6-2/TRBV6-3; J: TRBJ2-7; CDR3: ASSSGGTAGYEQY
V: TRBV11-2; J: TRBJ2-7; CDR3: ASSQGWTGREQY
V: TRBV27; J: TRBJ1-2; CDR3: ASSRVGYGYT
V: TRBV10-3; J: TRBJ1-6; CDR3: AISEATELNSPLH
V: TRBV19; J: TRBJ1-5; CDR3: ASRRTGERNQPQH
V: TRBV4-1; J: TRBJ1-4; CDR3: ASSQDPDFYEKLF
V: TRBV5-1; J: TRBJ1-3; CDR3: ASSLGTGVFGNTIY
V: TRBV14; J: TRBJ2-7; CDR3: ASSRPDGGTGVYEQY
V: TRBV10-3; J: TRBJ1-1; CDR3: AISDNRAGMNTEAF
V: TRBV16; J: TRBJ1-5; CDR3: ASSQSMRDNQPQH
V: TRBV3-1/TRBV3-2; J: TRBJ1-1; CDR3: ASTPRDRGNTEAF
V: TRBV27; J: TRBJ2-3; CDR3: ASSLAAPTDTQY
V: TRBV28; J: TRBJ2-1; CDR3: ASRTMGEGPNEQF
V: TRBV5-5; J: TRBJ1-5; CDR3: ASSLRTGGASNQPQH
V: TRBV9; J: TRBJ1-4; CDR3: ASSPGDRFNEKLF
V: TRBV4-2; J: TRBJ2-1; CDR3: ASSPDWSSYNEQF
V: TRBV19; J: TRBJ1-2; CDR3: ASSSGQGAGYT